This T cell receptor (beta chain) was retrieved from a study of T cells in Graves' hyperthyroidism and ophthalmopathy. The authors took PBMCs from over 8.5 ml fresh peripheral blood. The CDR3 has 15 residues. V was shortened by 2 bases and J by 4 bases, with 15 bases between the two germline ends. Per the germline V gene, CDR1 is ENHRY and CDR2 is SYGVKD. This clonotype came up many times. Its antigen is as yet unknown. Study-wide points: In validation, the model predicted ophthalmopathy. These predictions came a median roughly 6 months before onset.

TCR beta CDR3 region amplification was performed from RNA transcripts. During a first-round RT-PCR of the TCR CDR3, the HTBI primer set was used. Using its own MiXCR run on the multiplex PCR reads, TCRdb lists one record per CDR3 protein. Of roughly 720,000 distinct CDR3 sequences in the sample, around a sixth were seen once. The sequence was collected from a man aged 50 to 60 with Graves' hyperthyroidism. Specimen: blood. The chain employs TRBV10-3 and TRBJ2-7, with a tentative D call TRBD2 (6 bases). DNA of the CDR3: TGTGCCATCAGTGAGCTGCGGGACTGGCCGTACGAGCAGTACTTC. This codes for CAISELRDWPYEQYF.